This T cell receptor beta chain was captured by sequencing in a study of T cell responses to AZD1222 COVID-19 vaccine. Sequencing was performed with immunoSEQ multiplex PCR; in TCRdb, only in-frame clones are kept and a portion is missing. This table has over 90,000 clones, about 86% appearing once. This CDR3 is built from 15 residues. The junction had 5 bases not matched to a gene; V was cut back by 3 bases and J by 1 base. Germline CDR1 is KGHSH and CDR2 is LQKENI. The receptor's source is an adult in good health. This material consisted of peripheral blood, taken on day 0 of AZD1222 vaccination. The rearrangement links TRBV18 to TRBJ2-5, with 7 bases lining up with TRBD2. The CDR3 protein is CASSPGGTTQETQYF. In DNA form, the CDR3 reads TGTGCCAGCTCACCGGGCGGGACTACCCAAGAGACCCAGTACTTC.